This T cell receptor (beta chain) was obtained from a study of cytomegalovirus exposure and HLA in healthy donors. The PCR used 60 Vbeta and 13 Jbeta primers. Using immunoSEQ multiplex PCR, the repertoire was profiled, and TCRdb retains in-frame clones only, with some absent. The sample has approximately 180,000 clones, under 85% seen once. When sampled, the donors appeared nominally healthy, though they likely had unrecorded immune exposures. Germline values: CDR1 SEHNR, CDR2 FQNEAQ (reference sequence). The CDR3 contains 15 residues. After removal of 6 bases from V and 0 bases from J, the junction contained 3 bases not matched to a gene.

The chain employs TRBV7-9 and TRBJ2-2; 8 bases line up with TRBD2. Sequencing was performed on PBMCs. The sequence came from a male donor in good health and CMV-seronegative. The CDR3 region is CASSSLAANTGELFF. The CDR3 DNA follows: TGTGCCAGCAGTTCACTAGCGGCGAACACCGGGGAGCTGTTTTTT.